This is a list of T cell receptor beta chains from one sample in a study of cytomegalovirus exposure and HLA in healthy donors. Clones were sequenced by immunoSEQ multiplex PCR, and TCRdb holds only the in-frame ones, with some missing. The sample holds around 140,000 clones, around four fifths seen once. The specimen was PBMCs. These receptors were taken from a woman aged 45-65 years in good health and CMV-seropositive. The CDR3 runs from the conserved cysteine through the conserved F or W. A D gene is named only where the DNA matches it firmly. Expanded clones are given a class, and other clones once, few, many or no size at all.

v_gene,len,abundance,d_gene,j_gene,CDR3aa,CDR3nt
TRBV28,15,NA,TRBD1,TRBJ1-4,CASSLGDRAGEKLFF,TGTGCCAGCAGTTTGGGGGACAGGGCAGGAGAAAAACTGTTTTTT
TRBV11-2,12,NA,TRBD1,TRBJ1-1,CASRLGQPEAFF,TGTGCCAGCAGATTGGGACAGCCTGAAGCTTTCTTT
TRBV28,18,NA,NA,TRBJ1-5,CASTSRKGEGYSNQPQHF,TGTGCCAGCACCTCAAGGAAAGGGGAGGGTTATAGCAATCAGCCCCAGCATTTT
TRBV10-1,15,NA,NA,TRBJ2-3,CASSASPGATDTQYF,TGCGCCAGCAGTGCATCCCCAGGCGCGACAGATACGCAGTATTTT
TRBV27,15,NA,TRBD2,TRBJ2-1,CASTLAGGGYNEQFF,TGTGCCAGCACCCTAGCGGGAGGTGGGTACAATGAGCAGTTCTTC
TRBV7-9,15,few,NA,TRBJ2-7,CASSFGEASSYEQYF,TGTGCCAGCAGCTTCGGGGAGGCATCCTCCTACGAGCAGTACTTC
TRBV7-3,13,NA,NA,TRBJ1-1,CASSLERQTEAFF,TGTGCCAGCAGCTTAGAAAGACAGACTGAAGCTTTCTTT
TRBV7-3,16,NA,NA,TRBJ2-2,CASSPSWGQNTGELFF,TGTGCCAGCAGCCCAAGTTGGGGGCAGAACACCGGGGAGCTGTTTTTT
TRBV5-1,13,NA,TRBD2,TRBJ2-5,CASSTGLEETQYF,TGCGCCAGCAGCACGGGACTAGAGGAGACCCAGTACTTC
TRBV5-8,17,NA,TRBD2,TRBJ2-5,CASSLGVAGNMQETQYF,TGTGCCAGCAGCTTGGGGGTAGCGGGGAACATGCAAGAGACCCAGTACTTC
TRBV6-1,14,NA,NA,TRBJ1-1,CASSEVGENTEAFF,TGTGCCAGCAGTGAAGTCGGGGAGAACACTGAAGCTTTCTTT
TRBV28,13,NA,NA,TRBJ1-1,CASSLGWNTEAFF,TGTGCCAGCAGTTTGGGCTGGAACACTGAAGCTTTCTTT
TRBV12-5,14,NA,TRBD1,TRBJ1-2,CASGSRTGNYGYTF,TGTGCTAGTGGTTCAAGGACAGGCAACTATGGCTACACCTTC
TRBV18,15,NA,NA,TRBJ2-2,CASSLSRNSAGELFF,TGTGCCAGCTCACTTTCCCGGAATAGCGCCGGGGAGCTGTTTTTT
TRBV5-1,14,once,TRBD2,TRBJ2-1,CASIGSGRKDEQFF,TGCGCCAGCATAGGTAGCGGGAGGAAGGATGAGCAGTTCTTC
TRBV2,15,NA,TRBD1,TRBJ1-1,CASTMDRGMNTEAFF,TGTGCCAGCACCATGGACAGGGGAATGAACACTGAAGCTTTCTTT